These 18 T cell receptor beta chains were sequenced from one sample in a study of blood T cells in healthy people across ages. The authors ran a second PCR of 7 to 11 cycles using a sample-barcoded 5' primer and a J-beta primer mix. TCRdb analysed the 5' RACE reads with MiXCR anew, one entry per CDR3 protein. The sample has 1.5 million to 2 million distinct CDR3 sequences, more than 35% seen once. Sequenced sample: blood. These receptors all stem from a human donor in good health.

This clonotype was seen only a few times. This chain's CDR3 is CASSSIPGTGICWQYF. The CDR3 DNA reads TGTGCCAGCAGTTCGATTCCCGGGACAGGGATCTGCTGGCAGTACTTC. This chain uses TRBV28 with TRBJ2-7; 9 nucleotides agree with TRBD1. The CDR3 totals 16 residues. With V trimmed by 4 bases and J by 9 bases, 16 bases remained unmatched. CDR1 MDHEN and CDR2 SYDVKM come from the germline V gene.

The chain couples TRBV5-1 to TRBJ2-5; D may match TRBD1 or TRBD2 (5 bases each). The CDR3 runs 14 residues. Germline V CDR1 and CDR2: SGHRS, YFSETQ. Trimming pared 2 bases from V and 11 bases from J, leaving 19 bases between. The CDR3 DNA reads TGCGCCAGCAGCTTTACTACCGGGACCCCAGGGCAGTACTTC. It specifies CASSFTTGTPGQYF.

V usage is TRBV6-5 and J usage is TRBJ1-1; D gene ambiguous. V gave up 0 bases and J gave up 7 bases, with 9 bases separating them. From germline, CDR1 is MNHEY and CDR2 SVGAGI. The CDR3 spans 13 residues. Written as DNA, the CDR3 is TGTGCCAGCAGTTACTCCAACCGTCATGAAGCTTTCTTT. Translated: CASSYSNRHEAFF.

This chain links TRBV6-5 with TRBJ2-7, with a tentative D call TRBD1 (5 bases). The DNA end favors TRBJ2-5, so the J call may be wrong. The length of the CDR3 is 14 residues. Germline CDR1 reads MNHEY; CDR2 reads SVGAGI. The CDR3 spells CASSFRGAGKTQYF. The DNA of the CDR3 is TGTGCCAGCAGTTTCCGTGGGGCTGGGAAGACCCAGTACTTC.

This clonotype was detected a few times. The rearrangement joins TRBV7-2 to TRBJ2-7; a possible D gene is TRBD1 (6 bases). The CDR3 loop spans 14 amino acids. The germline CDR1 and CDR2 sequences are SGHTA and FQGNSA. The V end lost 5 bases, the J end lost 5 bases, and 16 bases lay between the germline ends. The CDR3 region is CASSASTGLHEQYF. The CDR3 DNA reads as TGTGCCAGCAGCGCATCAACAGGGCTCCACGAGCAGTACTTC.

In its sample, this clonotype was seen a few times. The CDR3 region is CASSRITPGANVLTF. CDR3 nucleotide sequence: TGTGCCAGCAGCCGCATAACCCCTGGGGCCAACGTCCTGACTTTC. V and J are TRBV5-6 and TRBJ2-6, with D unresolved. V dropped 4 bases and J dropped 2 bases, with 10 bases sitting between them. CDR3 length equals 15 residues. Germline loops: CDR1 SGHDT, CDR2 YYEEEE.

The V call is TRBV4-3, the J call TRBJ1-2; TRBD1 matches at 8 bases. The ends lost 4 bases at V and 3 bases at J; junction bases unmatched: 16. CDR1 and CDR2 from the germline V gene are LGHNA and YSLEER. The CDR3 has 18 amino acids. CDR3 in DNA: TGCGCCAGCAGCCTTAACACCGGGACAGGCGGGGGCCACTATGGCTACACCTTC. It codes for CASSLNTGTGGGHYGYTF.

This clonotype was recorded a few times. The J gene is TRBJ2-4, the V gene TRBV7-8; D perhaps matches TRBD2 (5 bases). TRBJ2-7 matches the DNA end more closely, so the J call is doubtful. Germline-derived CDR1 and CDR2 are SGHVS and FQNEAQ. The CDR3 sequence is 15 residues long. CDR3 sequence: CASSLVEGSAIEQYF. DNA for the CDR3: TGTGCCAGCAGCTTAGTTGAGGGATCAGCAATCGAGCAGTACTTC.

This chain uses TRBV24-1 with TRBJ2-3, with D tentatively TRBD1 (6 bases). Germline lookup yields CDR1 KGHDR and CDR2 SFDVKD. This CDR3 spans 16 amino acids. The V and J ends lost 1 base and 5 bases respectively, with 15 bases between them. CDR3 coding DNA: TGTGCCACCAGTGATTTACCAGGGGCCGGCGGAGATACGCAGTATTTT. Translating it yields CATSDLPGAGGDTQYF.

This clonotype was picked up a small number of times. This sequence joins TRBV27 and TRBJ2-5; tentative D call: TRBD1 (6 bases). The germline gives CDR1 MNHEY, CDR2 SMNVEV (reference sequence). The CDR3 consists of 14 residues. Between the trimmed V and J ends, which lost 2 bases and 3 bases, there was a span of 10 bases. For the CDR3, the DNA is TGTGCCAGCAGTTTAATACAGGGTGAAGAGACCCAGTACTTC. Translating gives CASSLIQGEETQYF.

This clonotype was recorded at least ten times. The chain links TRBV10-3 to TRBJ2-3, with a tentative D call TRBD2 (5 bases). V shed 4 bases and J shed 2 bases, with 10 bases lying between them. This CDR3 has 14 residues. CDR1 and CDR2 from the germline V gene are ENHRY and SYGVKD. The CDR3 region has the DNA TGTGCCATCAGTGTTCGACGGGACACAGATACGCAGTATTTT. Amino acid sequence: CAISVRRDTDTQYF.

This clonotype appeared a few times. V gene TRBV6-2 or TRBV6-3 combines with J gene TRBJ2-3; TRBD2 is a possible D gene (6 bases). The V gene's germline CDR1 is MNHEY and CDR2 SVGEGT. The V gene lost 4 bases and the J gene lost 2 bases, with 13 bases spanning the gap. The CDR3 has 15 amino acids. The CDR3 sequence is CASSWGGADTDTQYF. CDR3 coding DNA: TGTGCCAGCAGTTGGGGCGGGGCCGACACAGATACGCAGTATTTT.

The rearrangement links TRBV20-1 to TRBJ2-7; possibly TRBD2 for D (6 bases). The last part of the DNA fits TRBJ2-5 better; the J call may be wrong. The CDR3 extends over 13 amino acids. CDR1 and CDR2 from the germline V gene are DFQATT and SNEGSKA (reference sequence). The CDR3 here is CSAGGESGETQYF. The CDR3 DNA follows: TGCAGTGCAGGCGGGGAGTCGGGAGAGACCCAGTACTTC.

The DNA for the CDR3 is TGTGCCAGCAGTTGGACTGGAGAAGGGGACATTCAGTACTTC. It translates to CASSWTGEGDIQYF. The chain couples TRBV12-3 or TRBV12-4 to TRBJ2-4; the D gene could be TRBD1 or TRBD2 (5 bases each). Trimming stripped 4 bases from V and 8 bases from J, with 15 bases between. This CDR3 has 14 residues.

This clonotype was picked up many times. The chain combines TRBV18 with TRBJ2-7; 7 bases are a match to TRBD1. CDR1 is KGHSH and CDR2 is LQKENI in the germline V gene. The CDR3 runs to 13 residues. V shed 6 bases, J shed 3 bases, and the junction held 5 bases outside the gene matches. CDR3 sequence reads: CASSRGTDYEQYF. For the CDR3, the DNA is TGTGCCAGCTCCCGTGGGACAGACTACGAGCAGTACTTC.

The rearrangement links TRBV4-2 to TRBJ2-3; the match to TRBD2 covers 14 bases. Germline CDR1 LGHNA, CDR2 YNFKEQ. The CDR3 sequence is 17 residues long. The trim removed 6 bases at V and 1 base at J, leaving 6 bases unmatched. CDR3 loop: CASRYSGLAGGTDTQYF. CDR3 DNA sequence: TGTGCCAGCAGGTACTCGGGACTAGCGGGGGGCACAGATACGCAGTATTTT.

The chain has TRBV7-2 and TRBJ2-3; TRBD1 agrees at 9 bases. The CDR3 is 14 residues long. Germline V CDR1 and CDR2: SGHTA, FQGNSA. Trimming removed 5 bases from V and 4 bases from J; junction bases left unmatched: 4. The CDR3 loop reads CASSRDRDPDTQYF. CDR3 DNA sequence: TGTGCCAGCAGCCGGGACAGGGACCCAGATACGCAGTATTTT.

This chain uses TRBV7-2 with TRBJ2-3; the match to TRBD2 covers 14 bases. In germline, CDR1 is SGHTA, CDR2 FQGNSA. Trimming took 5 bases from V and 2 from J; bases not matched to a gene: 6. This CDR3 comprises 17 residues. This CDR3 is CASSRTSGGSYTDTQYF. CDR3 DNA: TGTGCCAGCAGCAGGACTAGCGGGGGGTCTTACACAGATACGCAGTATTTT. The full variable domain, its missing parts supplied by reference TRBV7-2 and TRBJ2-3, is GAGVSQSPSNKVTEKGKDVELRCDPISGHTALYWYRQSLGQGLEFLIYFQGNSAPDKSGLPSDRFSAERTGGSVSTLTIQRTQQEDSAVYLCASSRTSGGSYTDTQYFGPGTRLTVL.